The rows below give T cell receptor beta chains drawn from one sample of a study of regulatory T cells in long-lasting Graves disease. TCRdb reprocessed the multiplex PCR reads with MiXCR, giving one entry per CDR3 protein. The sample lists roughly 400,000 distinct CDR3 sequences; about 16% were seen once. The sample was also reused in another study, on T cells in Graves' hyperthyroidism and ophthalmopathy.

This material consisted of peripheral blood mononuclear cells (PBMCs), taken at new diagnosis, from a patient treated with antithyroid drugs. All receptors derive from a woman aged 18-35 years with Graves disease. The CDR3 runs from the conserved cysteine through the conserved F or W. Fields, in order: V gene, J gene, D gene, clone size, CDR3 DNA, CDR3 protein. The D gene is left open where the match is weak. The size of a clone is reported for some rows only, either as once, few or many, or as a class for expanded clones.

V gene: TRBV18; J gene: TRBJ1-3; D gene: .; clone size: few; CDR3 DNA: TGTGCCAGCTCAATCGGGCCGAGCTCTGGAAACACCATATATTTT; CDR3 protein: CASSIGPSSGNTIYF
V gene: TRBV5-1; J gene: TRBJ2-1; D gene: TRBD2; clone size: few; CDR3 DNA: TGCGCCAGCAGCTTAGGCGGGAGTACCTACAATGAGCAGTTCTTC; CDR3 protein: CASSLGGSTYNEQFF
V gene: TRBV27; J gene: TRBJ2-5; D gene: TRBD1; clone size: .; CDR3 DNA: TGTGCCAGCAGTTTATACTCCGGGACAGGGAGGGTTGAGACCCAGTACTTC; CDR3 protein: CASSLYSGTGRVETQYF
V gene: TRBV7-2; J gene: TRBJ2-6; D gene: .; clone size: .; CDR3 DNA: TGTGCCAGCAGCTTTGGATACAGGGTTCAAAGGGCTGGGGCCAACGTCCTGACTTTC; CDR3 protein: CASSFGYRVQRAGANVLTF
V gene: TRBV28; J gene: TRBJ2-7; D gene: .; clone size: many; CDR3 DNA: TGTGCCAGCAGCCTAGGACGGGGTCCCTACGAGCAGTACTTC; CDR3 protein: CASSLGRGPYEQYF
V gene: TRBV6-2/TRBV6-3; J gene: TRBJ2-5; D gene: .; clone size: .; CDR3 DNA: TGTGCCAGCAGTTATGCAGGCGGGACCCAGTACTTC; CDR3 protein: CASSYAGGTQYF
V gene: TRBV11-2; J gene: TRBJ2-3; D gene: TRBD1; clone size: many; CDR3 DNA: TGTGCCAGCAGCCCCCTTTGGACAGGGGGCAAGGGAAAGACAGCGGGAGGACCCACAGATACGCAGTATTTT; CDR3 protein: CASSPLWTGGKGKTAGGPTDTQYF
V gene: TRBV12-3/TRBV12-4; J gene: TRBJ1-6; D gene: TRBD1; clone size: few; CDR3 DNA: TGTGCCAGCACCCGGACAGGGTCGAGCCCACCCCTCCACTTT; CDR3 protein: CASTRTGSSPPLHF
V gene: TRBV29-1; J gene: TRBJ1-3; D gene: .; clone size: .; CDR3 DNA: TGCAGCGTTAGGACAGTGGAGGCTGGAAACACCATATATTTT; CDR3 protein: CSVRTVEAGNTIYF
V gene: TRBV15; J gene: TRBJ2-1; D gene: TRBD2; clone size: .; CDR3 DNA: TGTGCCACCAGCAGACGACTAGCGGACCCCAATGAGCAGTTCTTC; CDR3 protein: CATSRRLADPNEQFF
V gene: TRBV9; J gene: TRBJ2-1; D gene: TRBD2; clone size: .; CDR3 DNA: TGTGCCAGCAGCCCCATCCCCAGCGGGAACTACAGTGAGCAGTTCTTC; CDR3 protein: CASSPIPSGNYSEQFF
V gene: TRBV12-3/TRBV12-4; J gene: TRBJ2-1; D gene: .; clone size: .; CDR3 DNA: TGTGCCAGCAGTTTTATGGGGGGCGTGAATGAGCAGTTCTTC; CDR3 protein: CASSFMGGVNEQFF
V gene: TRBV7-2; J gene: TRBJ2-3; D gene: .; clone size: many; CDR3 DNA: TGTGCCAGCAGCTTAGATCCAGGCATGACGACAGATACGCAGTATTTT; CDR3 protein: CASSLDPGMTTDTQYF
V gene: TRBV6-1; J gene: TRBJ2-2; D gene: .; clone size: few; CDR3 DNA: TGTGCCAGCAGACCAACAGGAGGGGGCGGGGAGCTGTTTTTT; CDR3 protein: CASRPTGGGGELFF